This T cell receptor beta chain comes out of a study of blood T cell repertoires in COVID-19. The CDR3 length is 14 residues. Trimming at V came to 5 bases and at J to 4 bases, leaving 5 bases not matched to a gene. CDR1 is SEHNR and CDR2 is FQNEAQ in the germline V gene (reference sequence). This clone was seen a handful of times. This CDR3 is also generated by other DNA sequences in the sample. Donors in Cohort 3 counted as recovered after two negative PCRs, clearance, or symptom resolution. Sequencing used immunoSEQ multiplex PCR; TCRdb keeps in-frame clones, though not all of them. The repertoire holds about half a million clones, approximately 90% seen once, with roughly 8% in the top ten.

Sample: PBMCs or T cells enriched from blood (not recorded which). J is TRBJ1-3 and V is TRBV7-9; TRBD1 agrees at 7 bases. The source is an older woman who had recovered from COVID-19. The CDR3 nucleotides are TGTGCCAGCAGCCTCGACAGGGCAGGAAACACCATATATTTT. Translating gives CASSLDRAGNTIYF.